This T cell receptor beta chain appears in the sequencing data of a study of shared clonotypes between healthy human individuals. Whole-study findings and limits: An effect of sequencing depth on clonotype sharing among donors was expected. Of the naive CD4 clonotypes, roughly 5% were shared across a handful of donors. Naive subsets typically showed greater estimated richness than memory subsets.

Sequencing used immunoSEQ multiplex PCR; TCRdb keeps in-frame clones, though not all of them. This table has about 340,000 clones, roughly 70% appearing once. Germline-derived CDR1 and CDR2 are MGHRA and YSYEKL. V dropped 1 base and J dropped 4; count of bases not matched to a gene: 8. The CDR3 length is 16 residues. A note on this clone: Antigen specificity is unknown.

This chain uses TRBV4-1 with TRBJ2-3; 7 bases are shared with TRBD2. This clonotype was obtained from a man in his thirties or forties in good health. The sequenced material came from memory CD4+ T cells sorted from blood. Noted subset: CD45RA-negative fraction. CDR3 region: CASSQGFAGAADTQYF. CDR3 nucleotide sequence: TGCGCCAGCAGCCAAGGTTTCGCGGGAGCTGCAGATACGCAGTATTTT.